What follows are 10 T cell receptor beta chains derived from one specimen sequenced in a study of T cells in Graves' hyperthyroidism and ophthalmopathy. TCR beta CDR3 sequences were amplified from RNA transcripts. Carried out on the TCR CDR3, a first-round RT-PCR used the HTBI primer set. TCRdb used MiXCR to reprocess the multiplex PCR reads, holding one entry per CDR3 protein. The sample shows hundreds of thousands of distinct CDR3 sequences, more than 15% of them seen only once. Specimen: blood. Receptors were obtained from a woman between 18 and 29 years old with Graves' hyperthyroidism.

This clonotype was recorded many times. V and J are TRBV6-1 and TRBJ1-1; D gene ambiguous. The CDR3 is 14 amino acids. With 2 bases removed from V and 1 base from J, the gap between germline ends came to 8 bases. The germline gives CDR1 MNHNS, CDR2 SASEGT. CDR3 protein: CASSEYTANTEAFF. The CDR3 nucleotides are TGTGCCAGCAGTGAATATACGGCGAACACTGAAGCTTTCTTT.

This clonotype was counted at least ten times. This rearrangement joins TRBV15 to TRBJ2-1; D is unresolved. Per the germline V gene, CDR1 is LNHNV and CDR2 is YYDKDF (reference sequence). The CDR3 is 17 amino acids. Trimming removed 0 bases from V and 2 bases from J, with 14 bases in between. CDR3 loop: CATSRDLRSRTYNEQFF. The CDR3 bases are TGTGCCACCAGCAGAGATTTGAGGAGCCGTACCTACAATGAGCAGTTCTTC.

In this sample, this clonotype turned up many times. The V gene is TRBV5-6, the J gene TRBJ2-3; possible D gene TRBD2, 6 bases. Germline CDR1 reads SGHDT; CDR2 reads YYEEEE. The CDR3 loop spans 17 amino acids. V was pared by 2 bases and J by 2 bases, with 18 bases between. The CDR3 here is CASSLILSGGDTDTQYF. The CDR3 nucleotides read TGTGCCAGCAGCTTAATTCTGAGCGGAGGGGACACAGATACGCAGTATTTT. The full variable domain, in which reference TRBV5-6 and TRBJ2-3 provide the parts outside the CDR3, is DAGVTQSPTHLIKTRGQQVTLRCSPKSGHDTVSWYQQALGQGPQFIFQYYEEEERQRGNFPDRFSGHQFPNYSSELNVNALLLGDSALYLCASSLILSGGDTDTQYFGPGTRLTVL.

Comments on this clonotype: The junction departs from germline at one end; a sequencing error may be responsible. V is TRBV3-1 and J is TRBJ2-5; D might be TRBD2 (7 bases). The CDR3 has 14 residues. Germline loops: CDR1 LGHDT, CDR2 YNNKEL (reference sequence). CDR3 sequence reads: CVSGAGEPQETQYF. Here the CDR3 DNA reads TGTGTCAGCGGGGCAGGGGAGCCTCAAGAGACCCAGTACTTC.

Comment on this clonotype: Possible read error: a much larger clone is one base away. This chain's CDR3 is CASSGGASYEQYF. CDR3 coding DNA: TGTGCCAGCTCTGGCGGGGCTTCCTACGAGCAGTACTTC. V gene TRBV27 combines with J gene TRBJ2-7, with D possibly being TRBD2 (6 bases). Germline assignment: CDR1 MNHEY and CDR2 SMNVEV (reference sequence). Trimming cost V 8 bases and J 1 base, with 12 bases left between them. CDR3 length equals 13 residues.

For the CDR3, the DNA is TGTGCCTCCATTGGGGCAGGGTATCAGCCCCAGCATTTT. Its translation is CASIGAGYQPQHF. This chain connects TRBV6-1 to TRBJ1-5; TRBD1 is a possible D gene (5 bases). Trimming stripped 11 bases from V and 5 bases from J, with 16 bases between. Germline values: CDR1 MNHNS, CDR2 SASEGT. The CDR3 has 13 residues.

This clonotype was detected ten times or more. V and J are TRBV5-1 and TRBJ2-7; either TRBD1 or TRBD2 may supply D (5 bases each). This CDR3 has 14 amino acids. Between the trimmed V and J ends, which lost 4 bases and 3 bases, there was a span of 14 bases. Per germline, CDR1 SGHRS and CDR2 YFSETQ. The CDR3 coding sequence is TGCGCCAGCAGCGTCCGGGACGGACTCTACGAGCAGTACTTC. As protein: CASSVRDGLYEQYF.

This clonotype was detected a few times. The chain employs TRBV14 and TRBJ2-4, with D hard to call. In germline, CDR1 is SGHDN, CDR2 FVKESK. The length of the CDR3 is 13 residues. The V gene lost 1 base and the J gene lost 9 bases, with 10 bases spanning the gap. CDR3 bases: TGTGCCAGCAGCCAAGCAAGGGTGGGCATTCAGTACTTC. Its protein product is CASSQARVGIQYF.

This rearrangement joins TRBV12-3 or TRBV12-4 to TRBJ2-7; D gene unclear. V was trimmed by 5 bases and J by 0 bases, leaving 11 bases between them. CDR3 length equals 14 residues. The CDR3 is CASSPLSSSYEQYF. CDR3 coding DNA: TGTGCCAGCAGTCCGCTCTCGAGCTCCTACGAGCAGTACTTC.

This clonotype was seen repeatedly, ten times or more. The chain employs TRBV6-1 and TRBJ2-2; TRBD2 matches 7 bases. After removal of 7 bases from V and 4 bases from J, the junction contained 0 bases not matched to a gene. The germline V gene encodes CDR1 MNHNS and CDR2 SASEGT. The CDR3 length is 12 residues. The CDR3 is CASTSGTGELFF. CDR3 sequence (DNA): TGTGCCAGCACTAGCGGCACCGGGGAGCTGTTTTTT.